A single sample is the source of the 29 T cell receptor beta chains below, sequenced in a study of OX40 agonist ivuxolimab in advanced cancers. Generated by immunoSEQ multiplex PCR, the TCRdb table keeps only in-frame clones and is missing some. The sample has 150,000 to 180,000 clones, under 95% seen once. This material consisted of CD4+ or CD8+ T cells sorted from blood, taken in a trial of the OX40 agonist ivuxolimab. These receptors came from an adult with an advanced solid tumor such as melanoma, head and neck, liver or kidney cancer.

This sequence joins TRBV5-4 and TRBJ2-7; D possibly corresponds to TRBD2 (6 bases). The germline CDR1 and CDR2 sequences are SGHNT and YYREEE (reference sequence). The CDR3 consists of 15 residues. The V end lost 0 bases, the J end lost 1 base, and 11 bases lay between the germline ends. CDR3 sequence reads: CASSLGSSGSYEQYF. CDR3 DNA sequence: TGTGCCAGCAGCTTGGGAAGTAGCGGATCCTACGAGCAGTACTTC.

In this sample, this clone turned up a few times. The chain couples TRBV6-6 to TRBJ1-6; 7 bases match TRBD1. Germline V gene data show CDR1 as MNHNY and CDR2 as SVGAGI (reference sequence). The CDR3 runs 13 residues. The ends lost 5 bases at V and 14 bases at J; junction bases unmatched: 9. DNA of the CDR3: TGTGCCAGCAGTCCCCCGGGACAGAGATCCCTCCACTTT. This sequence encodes CASSPPGQRSLHF.

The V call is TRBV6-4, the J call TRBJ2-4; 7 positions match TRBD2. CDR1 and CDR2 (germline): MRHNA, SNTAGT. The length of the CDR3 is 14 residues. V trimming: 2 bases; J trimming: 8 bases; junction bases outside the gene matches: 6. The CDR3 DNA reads TGTGCCAGCAGTGACGTCTGGGGGGGTTACATTCAGTACTTC. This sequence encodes CASSDVWGGYIQYF.

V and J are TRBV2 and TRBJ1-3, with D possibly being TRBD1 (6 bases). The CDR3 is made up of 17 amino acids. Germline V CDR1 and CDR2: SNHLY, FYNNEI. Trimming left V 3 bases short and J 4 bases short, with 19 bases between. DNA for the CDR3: TGTGCCAGCAGTGATGTGGGGGGCGCCACTGCCGGAAACACCATATATTTT. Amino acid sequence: CASSDVGGATAGNTIYF.

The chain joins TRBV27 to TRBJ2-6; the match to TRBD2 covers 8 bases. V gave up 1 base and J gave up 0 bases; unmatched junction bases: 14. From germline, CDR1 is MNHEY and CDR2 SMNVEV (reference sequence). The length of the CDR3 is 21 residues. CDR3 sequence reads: CASSLWSTGGDGTSGANVLTF. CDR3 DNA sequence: TGTGCCAGCAGTTTATGGTCGACGGGGGGGGACGGTACCTCTGGGGCCAACGTCCTGACTTTC.

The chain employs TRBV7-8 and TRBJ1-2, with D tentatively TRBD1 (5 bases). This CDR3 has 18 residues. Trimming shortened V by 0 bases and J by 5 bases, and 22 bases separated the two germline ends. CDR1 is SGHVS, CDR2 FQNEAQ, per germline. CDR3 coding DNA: TGTGCCAGCAGCTTAGCGCCCCCCTATCGGAGCAGGGAATATGGCTACACCTTC. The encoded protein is CASSLAPPYRSREYGYTF. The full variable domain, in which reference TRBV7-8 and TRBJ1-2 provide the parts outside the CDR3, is GAGVSQSPRYKVAKRGQDVALRCDPISGHVSLFWYQQALGQGPEFLTYFQNEAQLDKSGLPSDRFFAERPEGSVSTLKIQRTQQEDSAVYLCASSLAPPYRSREYGYTFGSGTRLTVV.

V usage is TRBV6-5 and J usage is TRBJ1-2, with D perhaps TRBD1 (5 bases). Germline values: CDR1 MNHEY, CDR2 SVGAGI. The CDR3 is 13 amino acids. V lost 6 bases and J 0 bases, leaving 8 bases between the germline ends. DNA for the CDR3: TGTGCCAGCAGCTCAGGGTCTAACTATGGCTACACCTTC. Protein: CASSSGSNYGYTF.

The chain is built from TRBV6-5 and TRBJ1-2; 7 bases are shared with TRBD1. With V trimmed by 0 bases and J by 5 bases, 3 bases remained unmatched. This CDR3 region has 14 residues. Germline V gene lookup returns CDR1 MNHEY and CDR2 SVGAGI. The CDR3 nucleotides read TGTGCCAGCAGTTACTCTGGGACAGCTTATGGCTACACCTTC. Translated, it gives CASSYSGTAYGYTF.

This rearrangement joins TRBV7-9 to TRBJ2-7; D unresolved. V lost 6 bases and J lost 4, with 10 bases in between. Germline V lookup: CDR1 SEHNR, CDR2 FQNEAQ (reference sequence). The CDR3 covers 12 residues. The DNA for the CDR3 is TGTGCCAGCAGTGAGTCCCCTTACGAGCAGTACTTC. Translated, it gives CASSESPYEQYF.

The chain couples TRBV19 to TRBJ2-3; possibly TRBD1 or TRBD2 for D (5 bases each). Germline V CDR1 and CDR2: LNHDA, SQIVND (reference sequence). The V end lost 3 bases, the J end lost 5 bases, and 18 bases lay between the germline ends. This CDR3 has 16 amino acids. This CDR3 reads CASSIYRGAGQDTQYF. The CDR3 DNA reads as TGTGCCAGTAGTATCTACAGAGGGGCAGGTCAAGATACGCAGTATTTT. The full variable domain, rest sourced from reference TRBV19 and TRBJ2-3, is DGGITQSPKYLFRKEGQNVTLSCEQNLNHDAMYWYRQDPGQGLRLIYYSQIVNDFQKGDIAEGYSVSREKKESFPLTVTSAQKNPTAFYLCASSIYRGAGQDTQYFGPGTRLTVL.

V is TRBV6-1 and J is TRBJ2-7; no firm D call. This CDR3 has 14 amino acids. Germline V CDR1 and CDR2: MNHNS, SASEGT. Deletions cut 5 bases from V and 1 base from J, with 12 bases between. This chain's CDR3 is CASSPSRSSYEQYF. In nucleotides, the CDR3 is TGTGCCAGCAGTCCAAGCCGGTCGTCCTACGAGCAGTACTTC.

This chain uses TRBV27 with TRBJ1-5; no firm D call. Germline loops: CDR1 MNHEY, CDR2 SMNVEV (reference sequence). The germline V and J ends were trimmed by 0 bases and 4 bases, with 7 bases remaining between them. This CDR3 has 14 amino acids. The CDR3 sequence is CASSLSSGNQPQHF. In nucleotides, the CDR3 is TGTGCCAGCAGTTTATCATCAGGTAATCAGCCCCAGCATTTT.

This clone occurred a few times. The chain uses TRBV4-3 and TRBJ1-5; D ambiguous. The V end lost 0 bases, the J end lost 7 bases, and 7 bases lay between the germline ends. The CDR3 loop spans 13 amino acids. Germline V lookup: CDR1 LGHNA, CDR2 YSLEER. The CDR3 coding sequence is TGCGCCAGCAGCCAAGATGTGGGACAGCCCCAGCATTTT. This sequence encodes CASSQDVGQPQHF.

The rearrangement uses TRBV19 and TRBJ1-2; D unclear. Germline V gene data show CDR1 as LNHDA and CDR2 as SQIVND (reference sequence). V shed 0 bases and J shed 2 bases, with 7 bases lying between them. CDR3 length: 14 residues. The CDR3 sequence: CASSIDPVNYGYTF. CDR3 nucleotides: TGTGCCAGTAGTATAGATCCAGTCAACTATGGCTACACCTTC.

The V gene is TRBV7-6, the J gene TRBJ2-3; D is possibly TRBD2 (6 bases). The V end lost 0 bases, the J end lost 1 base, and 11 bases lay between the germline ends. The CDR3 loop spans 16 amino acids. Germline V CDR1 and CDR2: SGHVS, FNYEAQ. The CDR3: CASSLARDAGTDTQYF. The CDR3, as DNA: TGTGCCAGCAGCTTAGCGCGGGATGCGGGCACAGATACGCAGTATTTT.

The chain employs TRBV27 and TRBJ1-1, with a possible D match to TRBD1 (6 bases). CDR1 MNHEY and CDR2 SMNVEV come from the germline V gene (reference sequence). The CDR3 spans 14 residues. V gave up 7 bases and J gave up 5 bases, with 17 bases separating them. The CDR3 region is CASNPNLGGTEAFF. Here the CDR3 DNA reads TGTGCCAGCAACCCAAACTTAGGGGGGACTGAAGCTTTCTTT.

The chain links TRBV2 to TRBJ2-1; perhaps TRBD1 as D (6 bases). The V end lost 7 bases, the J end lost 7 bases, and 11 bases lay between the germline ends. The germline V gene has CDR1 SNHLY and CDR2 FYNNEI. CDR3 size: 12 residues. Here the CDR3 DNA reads TGTGCCAGCACTAGGACAGCGAATGAGCAGTTCTTC. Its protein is CASTRTANEQFF.

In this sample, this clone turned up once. The CDR3 nucleotides read TGTGCCAGCAGACGGATTGAGGACACTGAAGCTTTCTTT. It is translated as CASRRIEDTEAFF. The chain couples TRBV9 to TRBJ1-1; D unclear. Looked up from germline, CDR1 is SGDLS and CDR2 is YYNGEE. V dropped 5 bases and J dropped 3 bases, with 11 bases sitting between them. The CDR3 runs 13 residues. The entire variable domain, with the rest obtained from reference TRBV9 and TRBJ1-1, is as follows: DSGVTQTPKHLITATGQRVTLRCSPRSGDLSVYWYQQSLDQGLQFLIQYYNGEERAKGNILERFSAQQFPDLHSELNLSSLELGDSALYFCASRRIEDTEAFFGQGTRLTVV.

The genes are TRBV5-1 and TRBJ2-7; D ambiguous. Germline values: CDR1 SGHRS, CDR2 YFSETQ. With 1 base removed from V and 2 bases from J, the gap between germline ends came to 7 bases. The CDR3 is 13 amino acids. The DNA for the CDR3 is TGCGCCAGCAGCTTGACCCGAACCTACGAGCAGTACTTC. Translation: CASSLTRTYEQYF.

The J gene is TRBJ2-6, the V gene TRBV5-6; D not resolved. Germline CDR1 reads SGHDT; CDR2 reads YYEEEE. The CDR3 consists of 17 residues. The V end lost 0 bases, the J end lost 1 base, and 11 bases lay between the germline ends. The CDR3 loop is CASSLGSGPSGANVLTF. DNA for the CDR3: TGTGCCAGCAGCTTGGGTTCCGGGCCTTCTGGGGCCAACGTCCTGACTTTC. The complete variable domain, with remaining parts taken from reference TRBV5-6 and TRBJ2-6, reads DAGVTQSPTHLIKTRGQQVTLRCSPKSGHDTVSWYQQALGQGPQFIFQYYEEEERQRGNFPDRFSGHQFPNYSSELNVNALLLGDSALYLCASSLGSGPSGANVLTFGAGSRLTVL.

The DNA of the CDR3 is TGCGCCAGCAGCTTGGGCACCCCAGGTACCGGGGAGCTGTTTTTT. It codes for CASSLGTPGTGELFF. J is TRBJ2-2 and V is TRBV5-1; unclear D gene. Germline V gene sequence: CDR1 SGHRS, CDR2 YFSETQ. V was clipped by 0 bases and J by 5 bases, with 11 bases between them. This CDR3 has 15 residues.

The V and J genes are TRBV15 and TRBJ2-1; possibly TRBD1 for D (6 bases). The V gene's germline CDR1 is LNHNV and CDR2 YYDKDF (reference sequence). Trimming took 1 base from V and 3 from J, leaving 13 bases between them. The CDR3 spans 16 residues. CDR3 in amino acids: CATSRGTVDLYNEQFF. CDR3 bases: TGTGCCACCAGCAGAGGGACAGTCGACCTCTACAATGAGCAGTTCTTC.

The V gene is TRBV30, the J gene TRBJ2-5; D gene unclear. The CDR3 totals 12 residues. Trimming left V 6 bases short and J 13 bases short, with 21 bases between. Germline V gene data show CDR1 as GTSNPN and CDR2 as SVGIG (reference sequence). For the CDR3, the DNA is TGTGCCTGTACATGGTCCCGCCGGACGGCGTACTTC. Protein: CACTWSRRTAYF.

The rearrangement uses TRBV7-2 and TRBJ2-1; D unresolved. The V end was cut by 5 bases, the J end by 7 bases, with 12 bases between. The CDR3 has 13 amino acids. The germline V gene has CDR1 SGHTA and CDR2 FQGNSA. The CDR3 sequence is CASSPRAQNEQFF. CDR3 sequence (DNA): TGTGCCAGCAGCCCCCGGGCGCAGAATGAGCAGTTCTTC.

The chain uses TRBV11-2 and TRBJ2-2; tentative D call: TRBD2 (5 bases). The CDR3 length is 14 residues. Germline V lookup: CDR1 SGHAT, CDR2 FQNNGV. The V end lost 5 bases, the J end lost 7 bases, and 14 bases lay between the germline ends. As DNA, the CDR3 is TGTGCCAGCAGCCTGCGGACTTTCGGCGGGGAGCTGTTTTTT. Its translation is CASSLRTFGGELFF. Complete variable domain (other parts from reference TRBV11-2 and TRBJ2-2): EAGVAQSPRYKIIEKRQSVAFWCNPISGHATLYWYQQILGQGPKLLIQFQNNGVVDDSQLPKDRFSAERLKGVDSTLKIQPAKLEDSAVYLCASSLRTFGGELFFGEGSRLTVL.

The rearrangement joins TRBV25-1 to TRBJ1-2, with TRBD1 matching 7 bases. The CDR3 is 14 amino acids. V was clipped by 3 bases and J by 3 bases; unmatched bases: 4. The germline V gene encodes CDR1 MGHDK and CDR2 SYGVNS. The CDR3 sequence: CASSETGWDYGYTF. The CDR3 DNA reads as TGTGCCAGCAGTGAGACAGGGTGGGACTATGGCTACACCTTC.

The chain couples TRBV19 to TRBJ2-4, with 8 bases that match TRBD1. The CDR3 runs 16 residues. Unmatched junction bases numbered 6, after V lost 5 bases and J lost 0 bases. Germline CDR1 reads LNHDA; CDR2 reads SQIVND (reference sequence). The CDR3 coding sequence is TGTGCCAGTAGTGCCAGGGGGCACTTAGCCAAAAACATTCAGTACTTC. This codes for CASSARGHLAKNIQYF.

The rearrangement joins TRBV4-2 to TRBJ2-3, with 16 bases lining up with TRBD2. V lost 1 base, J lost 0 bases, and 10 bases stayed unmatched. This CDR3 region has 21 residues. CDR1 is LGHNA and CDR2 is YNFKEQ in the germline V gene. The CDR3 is CASSQGSRGLAGGASTDTQYF. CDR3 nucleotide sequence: TGTGCCAGCAGCCAAGGGAGTCGGGGACTAGCGGGAGGGGCCAGCACAGATACGCAGTATTTT.

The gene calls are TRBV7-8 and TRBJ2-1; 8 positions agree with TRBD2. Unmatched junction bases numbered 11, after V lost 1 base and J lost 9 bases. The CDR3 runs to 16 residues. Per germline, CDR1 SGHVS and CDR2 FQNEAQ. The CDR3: CASSLGEVWTSTEQFF. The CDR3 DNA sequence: TGTGCCAGCAGCTTAGGCGAAGTATGGACTAGCACTGAGCAGTTCTTC.